These 8 T cell receptor beta chains share one sample of origin, sequenced in a study of control samples from healthy donors and cancer patients. Sequencing was performed with immunoSEQ multiplex PCR; in TCRdb, only in-frame clones are kept and a portion is missing. Found here are some 130,000 clones, approximately 88% of them singletons; the top ten hold roughly 3.4%. The specimen was blood. The receptors come from a man in his forties in good health.

As regards this clone: Other DNA sequences in this sample translate to the same CDR3. The chain couples TRBV7-9 to TRBJ2-5; the match to TRBD1 covers 9 bases. J was trimmed by 2 bases and V by 5 bases; bases with no gene match: 3. CDR1 SEHNR and CDR2 FQNEAQ come from the germline V gene (reference sequence). There are 14 residues in the CDR3. The CDR3, as DNA: TGTGCCAGCAGCCTGGGGACAGGGCAAGAGACCCAGTACTTC. Translated, it gives CASSLGTGQETQYF.

The chain carries TRBV6-5 and TRBJ1-1; tentatively, D is TRBD1 (5 bases). There are 14 residues in the CDR3. Germline CDR1 and CDR2: MNHEY and SVGAGI. V was shortened by 4 bases and J by 3 bases, with 12 bases between the two germline ends. The CDR3 protein is CASSLITGDTEAFF. Here the CDR3 DNA reads TGTGCCAGCAGTTTGATTACGGGGGACACTGAAGCTTTCTTT.

This sequence joins TRBV7-2 and TRBJ1-2; 12 bases line up with TRBD1. V dropped 5 bases and J dropped 8; count of bases not matched to a gene: 9. This CDR3 comprises 15 residues. Germline V lookup: CDR1 SGHTA, CDR2 FQGNSA. The CDR3 region has the DNA TGTGCCAGCAGCACCCCGGGACAGGGGGCTAGAGGCTACACCTTC. This encodes CASSTPGQGARGYTF.

The V call is TRBV3-1 (or the pseudogene TRBV3-2), the J call TRBJ1-1, with 9 bases aligning to TRBD1. Looked up from germline, CDR1 is LGHDT and CDR2 is YNNKEL (reference sequence). The junction had 3 bases not matched to a gene; V was cut back by 0 bases and J by 4 bases. CDR3 length: 15 amino acids. CDR3 sequence: CASSQDLGQGTEAFF. CDR3 bases: TGTGCCAGCAGCCAAGATTTGGGACAGGGCACTGAAGCTTTCTTT.

The CDR3 DNA sequence: TGTGCCAGCCAACAAGGACTGGAGGAGACCCAGTACTTC. Translating gives CASQQGLEETQYF. The rearrangement joins TRBV18 to TRBJ2-5, with a possible D match to TRBD2 (5 bases). The V end lost 8 bases, the J end lost 5 bases, and 15 bases lay between the germline ends. The germline gives CDR1 KGHSH, CDR2 LQKENI. The CDR3 sequence is 13 residues long. The whole variable domain, filled in from reference TRBV18 and TRBJ2-5, reads NAGVMQNPRHLVRRRGQEARLRCSPMKGHSHVYWYRQLPEEGLKFMVYLQKENIIDESGMPKERFSAEFPKEGPSILRIQQVVRGDSAAYFCASQQGLEETQYFGPGTRLLVL.

This rearrangement joins TRBV3-1 (or the pseudogene TRBV3-2) to TRBJ1-5, with D possibly being TRBD1 (5 bases). This CDR3 is built from 16 residues. The germline gives CDR1 LGHDT, CDR2 YNNKEL (reference sequence). The ends were cut back, 1 base at V and 1 base at J, with 11 bases in the middle. CDR3 bases: TGTGCCAGCAGCCAAGGGGGGGGTTGGAGCAATCAGCCCCAGCATTTT. It is translated as CASSQGGGWSNQPQHF.

The rearrangement joins TRBV19 to TRBJ2-3, with D unresolved. This CDR3 spans 15 amino acids. The germline V gene encodes CDR1 LNHDA and CDR2 SQIVND (reference sequence). The V end lost 3 bases, the J end lost 2 bases, and 12 bases lay between the germline ends. Here the CDR3 DNA reads TGTGCCAGTAGTATGAGTCGGGCCGACACAGATACGCAGTATTTT. It encodes CASSMSRADTDTQYF.

This rearrangement joins TRBV19 to TRBJ2-3, with 9 positions matching TRBD2. Germline V CDR1 and CDR2: LNHDA, SQIVND (reference sequence). V lost 2 bases to trimming and J lost 4 bases; unmatched junction nucleotides: 4. CDR3 length: 15 residues. The CDR3 coding sequence is TGTGCCAGTAGTATAAAAGGCGGGGGGGCAGATACGCAGTATTTT. Translation gives CASSIKGGGADTQYF. The entire variable domain, with the rest obtained from reference TRBV19 and TRBJ2-3, is as follows: DGGITQSPKYLFRKEGQNVTLSCEQNLNHDAMYWYRQDPGQGLRLIYYSQIVNDFQKGDIAEGYSVSREKKESFPLTVTSAQKNPTAFYLCASSIKGGGADTQYFGPGTRLTVL.